This TCR beta chain was recovered during a study of CD8+ T cells in alopecia areata. Study conclusions and caveats: Normal scalp showed lower clonality than lesional scalp, especially alopecia totalis/universalis. Scalp clonality and expanded CD8+ clones among the top 100 showed significant decreases with tofacitinib. A large proportion of expanded lesional clones were detected persisting in scalp and blood during tofacitinib. Tissue-resident alphabeta T cells belonging to normal skin likewise get sequenced within scalp specimens.

Documented treatment: oral pan-JAK inhibitor, 5-10 mg twice daily. A word on this clone: Its specificity is not known.

Once RNA had been extracted, it was reverse transcribed into cDNA to act as the sequencing template. Only in-frame clones appear in the TCRdb table, and some are missing; sequencing was by immunoSEQ multiplex PCR. The sample includes hundreds of thousands of clones, roughly 66% of them seen just once. CDR1 and CDR2 (germline): LGHNA, YSLEER. V shed 1 base and J 5 bases; nucleotides not matched to a gene: 5. CDR3 length equals 16 residues. The sequences come from CD4+ T cells sorted from blood, collected around week 42, from a patient treated with tofacitinib. The chain combines TRBV4-3 with TRBJ2-3, with TRBD2 matching over 11 bases. This receptor was identified in a human donor with alopecia areata. The CDR3 bases are TGCGCCAGCAGCCAAGGAAGACTAGCGGGGAGAGATACGCAGTATTTT. Translation gives CASSQGRLAGRDTQYF.